This T cell receptor beta chain was sequenced in a study of shared clonotypes between healthy human individuals. Points on this clone: Its cognate antigen is unknown.

The CDR3 is made up of 16 amino acids. Germline loops: CDR1 MDHEN, CDR2 SYDVKM. V was pared by 7 bases and J by 4 bases, with 10 bases of the junction left unmatched. General study findings and limits: In general, naive subsets displayed greater estimated richness than memory subsets did.

Profiling relied on immunoSEQ multiplex PCR, and the TCRdb table lists in-frame clones only, not all of them. The sample includes around 1,100,000 clones, approximately 80% seen only once; the top ten take 0.89%. The donors, all of them Caucasian adults, lived in Nashville, Tennessee. V gene TRBV28 combines with J gene TRBJ2-6; 7 bases line up with TRBD2. This clonotype was obtained from a man younger than 30 in good health. Some clones in this sample may be carry-over from other donors' samples. Sequencing input: memory CD4+ T cells from PBMCs. Subset here: CD45RA-negative fraction. The CDR3 sequence is CASIKGGNTGANVLTF. CDR3 nucleotide sequence: TGTGCCAGCATTAAGGGAGGGAACACAGGGGCCAACGTCCTGACTTTC.